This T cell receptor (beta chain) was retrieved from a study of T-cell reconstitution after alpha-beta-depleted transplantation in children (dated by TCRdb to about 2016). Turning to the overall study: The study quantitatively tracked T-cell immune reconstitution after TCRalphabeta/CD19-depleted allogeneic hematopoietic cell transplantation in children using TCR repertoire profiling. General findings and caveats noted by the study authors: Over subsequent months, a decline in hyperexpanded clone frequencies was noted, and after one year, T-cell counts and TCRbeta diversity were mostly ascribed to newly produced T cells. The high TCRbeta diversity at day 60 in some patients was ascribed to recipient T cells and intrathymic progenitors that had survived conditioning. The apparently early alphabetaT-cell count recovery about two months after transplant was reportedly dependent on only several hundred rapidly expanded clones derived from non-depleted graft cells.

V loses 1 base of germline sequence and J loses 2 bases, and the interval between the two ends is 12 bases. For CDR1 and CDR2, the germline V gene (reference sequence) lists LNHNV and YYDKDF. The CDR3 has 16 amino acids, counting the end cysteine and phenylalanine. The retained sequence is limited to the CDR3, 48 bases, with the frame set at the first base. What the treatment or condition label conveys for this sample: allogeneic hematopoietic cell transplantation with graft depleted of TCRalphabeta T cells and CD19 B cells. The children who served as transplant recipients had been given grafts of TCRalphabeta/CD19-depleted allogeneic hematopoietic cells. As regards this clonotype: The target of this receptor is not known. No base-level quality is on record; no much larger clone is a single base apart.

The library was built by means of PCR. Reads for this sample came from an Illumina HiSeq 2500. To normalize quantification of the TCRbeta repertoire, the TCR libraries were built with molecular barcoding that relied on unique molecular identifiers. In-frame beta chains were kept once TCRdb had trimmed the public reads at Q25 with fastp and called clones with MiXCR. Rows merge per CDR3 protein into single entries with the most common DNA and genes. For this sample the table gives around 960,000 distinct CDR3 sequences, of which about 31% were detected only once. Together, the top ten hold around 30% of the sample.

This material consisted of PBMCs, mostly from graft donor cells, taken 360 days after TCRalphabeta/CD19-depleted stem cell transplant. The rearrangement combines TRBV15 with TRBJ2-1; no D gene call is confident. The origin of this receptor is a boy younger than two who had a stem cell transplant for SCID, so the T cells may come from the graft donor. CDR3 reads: CATSRVPEVAYNEQFF. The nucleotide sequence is TGTGCCACCAGCAGAGTACCCGAGGTAGCCTACAATGAGCAGTTCTTC.